These T cell receptor beta chains were read from a single sample in a study of cytomegalovirus exposure and HLA in healthy donors. Produced via immunoSEQ multiplex PCR; TCRdb's table is partial and in-frame only. Among 200,000 or so clones listed, about 84% were seen once. Source material: PBMCs. The receptors were gathered from a human donor in good health. Both conserved end residues are part of each CDR3. Fields, in order: J gene, V gene, D gene, CDR3 protein. D genes are given only for firm matches.

j_gene: TRBJ2-7; v_gene: TRBV18; d_gene: TRBD1; CDR3aa: CASSPRTGAPYEQYF
j_gene: TRBJ1-1; v_gene: TRBV5-8; d_gene: -; CDR3aa: CASSLGERGTEAFF
j_gene: TRBJ2-1; v_gene: TRBV2; d_gene: TRBD2; CDR3aa: CASSRGLAGVSEQFF
j_gene: TRBJ1-5; v_gene: TRBV7-8; d_gene: TRBD1; CDR3aa: CASSSSRGDRNQPQHF
j_gene: TRBJ2-6; v_gene: TRBV27; d_gene: -; CDR3aa: CASSLGGNSGANVLTF
j_gene: TRBJ2-2; v_gene: TRBV7-9; d_gene: TRBD2; CDR3aa: CASSFRAGAITGELFF
j_gene: TRBJ2-7; v_gene: TRBV19; d_gene: TRBD2; CDR3aa: CASIGTRGGTYEQYF
j_gene: TRBJ2-7; v_gene: TRBV10-3; d_gene: -; CDR3aa: CAISESTGRYEQYF
j_gene: TRBJ2-2; v_gene: TRBV4-3; d_gene: -; CDR3aa: CASSQGGGWTGELFF
j_gene: TRBJ2-7; v_gene: TRBV5-1; d_gene: -; CDR3aa: CASSLIQLIGGPPIGVQYF
j_gene: TRBJ2-5; v_gene: TRBV7-9; d_gene: TRBD1; CDR3aa: CASSPPGQGSLSKTQYF
j_gene: TRBJ2-6; v_gene: TRBV7-6; d_gene: TRBD1; CDR3aa: CASTPGQGAPGANVLTF
j_gene: TRBJ2-3; v_gene: TRBV19; d_gene: TRBD2; CDR3aa: CASSSQGLVSFPSTDTQYF
j_gene: TRBJ2-2; v_gene: TRBV5-1; d_gene: TRBD1; CDR3aa: CASSPGQGGTGELFF
j_gene: TRBJ2-1; v_gene: TRBV5-1; d_gene: -; CDR3aa: CASSLLEAGNNEQFF
j_gene: TRBJ2-3; v_gene: TRBV5-6; d_gene: -; CDR3aa: CASSLEGGTRQYF
j_gene: TRBJ2-5; v_gene: TRBV29-1; d_gene: -; CDR3aa: CSVESPDTWQETQYF
j_gene: TRBJ1-1; v_gene: TRBV7-9; d_gene: -; CDR3aa: CASSRRGGNTEAFF
j_gene: TRBJ2-5; v_gene: TRBV30; d_gene: -; CDR3aa: CAWSTQGVETQYF
j_gene: TRBJ2-2; v_gene: TRBV7-9; d_gene: TRBD2; CDR3aa: CASSPGTSGANTGELFF
j_gene: TRBJ1-2; v_gene: TRBV5-5; d_gene: -; CDR3aa: CASSLEAFYGYTF
j_gene: TRBJ2-3; v_gene: TRBV2; d_gene: TRBD2; CDR3aa: CASSGTSGSADTQYF
j_gene: TRBJ1-3; v_gene: TRBV11-2; d_gene: -; CDR3aa: CASSFSGGSGNTIYF
j_gene: TRBJ2-1; v_gene: TRBV5-1; d_gene: TRBD2; CDR3aa: CASSGLAGGNEQFF
j_gene: TRBJ2-2; v_gene: TRBV4-2; d_gene: -; CDR3aa: CASSRSGGTNTGELFF
j_gene: TRBJ1-1; v_gene: TRBV28; d_gene: -; CDR3aa: CASTPMGGGTEAFF
j_gene: TRBJ2-1; v_gene: TRBV7-6; d_gene: -; CDR3aa: CASSLHSADSSYNEQFF
j_gene: TRBJ2-1; v_gene: TRBV5-1; d_gene: TRBD2; CDR3aa: CASSLWTSGTNEQFF
j_gene: TRBJ1-2; v_gene: TRBV6-6; d_gene: -; CDR3aa: CASSYRQAHYGYTF
j_gene: TRBJ2-2; v_gene: TRBV5-1; d_gene: TRBD1; CDR3aa: CASSWGTGARSGELFF
j_gene: TRBJ2-2; v_gene: TRBV18; d_gene: -; CDR3aa: CASSPGQTGELFF
j_gene: TRBJ2-3; v_gene: TRBV10-3; d_gene: -; CDR3aa: CAVRDTDTQYF
j_gene: TRBJ1-1; v_gene: TRBV9; d_gene: -; CDR3aa: CASSAQTGTTEAFF
j_gene: TRBJ2-1; v_gene: TRBV5-4; d_gene: -; CDR3aa: CASSLVGAGNEQFF
j_gene: TRBJ2-1; v_gene: TRBV7-9; d_gene: TRBD2; CDR3aa: CASSLGFSGNPWNEQFF
j_gene: TRBJ2-1; v_gene: TRBV9; d_gene: -; CDR3aa: CASSARPRGLGEQFF
j_gene: TRBJ2-2; v_gene: TRBV27; d_gene: -; CDR3aa: CASSSRRAGELFF
j_gene: TRBJ2-3; v_gene: TRBV2; d_gene: -; CDR3aa: CASSKQGTDTQYF
j_gene: TRBJ2-7; v_gene: TRBV11-2; d_gene: -; CDR3aa: CASSPLGAASVYEQYF
j_gene: TRBJ2-4; v_gene: TRBV4-3; d_gene: -; CDR3aa: CASSPWEGELAKNIQYF
j_gene: TRBJ2-4; v_gene: TRBV6-1; d_gene: -; CDR3aa: CASSDTRPKNIQYF
j_gene: TRBJ2-7; v_gene: TRBV6-6; d_gene: TRBD2; CDR3aa: CASSPPTSAYEQYF
j_gene: TRBJ1-1; v_gene: TRBV29-1; d_gene: -; CDR3aa: CSVLQGLNTEAFF
j_gene: TRBJ2-5; v_gene: TRBV21-1; d_gene: -; CDR3aa: CASPRCGGAPPRKETQYF
j_gene: TRBJ2-5; v_gene: TRBV10-1; d_gene: TRBD1; CDR3aa: CASSDSGTGMETQYF
j_gene: TRBJ1-2; v_gene: TRBV10-1; d_gene: -; CDR3aa: CASSENVEEASGYTF
j_gene: TRBJ2-7; v_gene: TRBV4-1; d_gene: TRBD1; CDR3aa: CASSPGSGQGIYEQYF
j_gene: TRBJ2-3; v_gene: TRBV6-5; d_gene: -; CDR3aa: CASRSRRGTDTQYF
j_gene: TRBJ2-5; v_gene: TRBV5-8; d_gene: TRBD1; CDR3aa: CASSSGQGASETRYF
j_gene: TRBJ2-3; v_gene: TRBV19; d_gene: TRBD2; CDR3aa: CASTGTSGSADTQYF
j_gene: TRBJ2-1; v_gene: TRBV7-6; d_gene: TRBD2; CDR3aa: CASSPEGLPSNEQFF
j_gene: TRBJ2-3; v_gene: TRBV12-5; d_gene: TRBD2; CDR3aa: CASGLAVPSTDTQYF
j_gene: TRBJ2-7; v_gene: TRBV6-6; d_gene: TRBD1; CDR3aa: CASSGFGQGPPYEQYF
j_gene: TRBJ2-5; v_gene: TRBV29-1; d_gene: TRBD1; CDR3aa: CSVMRQGGGQTQYF
j_gene: TRBJ2-1; v_gene: TRBV14; d_gene: -; CDR3aa: CASSQDQLVGHNEQFF
j_gene: TRBJ1-2; v_gene: TRBV27; d_gene: TRBD1; CDR3aa: CASSVRPGQGGNYGYTF
j_gene: TRBJ2-5; v_gene: TRBV27; d_gene: TRBD1; CDR3aa: CASSPGQGRETQYF
j_gene: TRBJ2-7; v_gene: TRBV6-5; d_gene: -; CDR3aa: CASSYYQGSYEQYF
j_gene: TRBJ2-2; v_gene: TRBV6-1; d_gene: -; CDR3aa: CASSEVSSAGELFF
j_gene: TRBJ1-6; v_gene: TRBV28; d_gene: -; CDR3aa: CASSLWPAADNSPLHF